In its sample, the clone carrying this T cell receptor (beta chain) was seen many times. TCRdb reprocessed the RT-PCR reads with MiXCR, giving one entry per CDR3 protein. The repertoire includes 650,000 to 700,000 distinct CDR3 sequences, 15% to 19% of them detected once, and around 10% sits in the top ten. This sample is part of a study of response to subunit inactivated influenza vaccine. This CDR3 comprises 13 residues. V was pared by 4 bases and J by 4 bases, with 10 bases between. The source was PBMCs from blood, collected roughly 12 days after vaccination. V gene TRBV12-3 or TRBV12-4 combines with J gene TRBJ1-2, with TRBD1 as a possible D gene (5 bases). The clonotype was recovered from a man aged 50-60 years who received an inactivated influenza vaccine. CDR3 coding DNA: TGTGCCAGCAGTTCGGGACGGACCTATGGCTACACCTTC. As protein: CASSSGRTYGYTF.